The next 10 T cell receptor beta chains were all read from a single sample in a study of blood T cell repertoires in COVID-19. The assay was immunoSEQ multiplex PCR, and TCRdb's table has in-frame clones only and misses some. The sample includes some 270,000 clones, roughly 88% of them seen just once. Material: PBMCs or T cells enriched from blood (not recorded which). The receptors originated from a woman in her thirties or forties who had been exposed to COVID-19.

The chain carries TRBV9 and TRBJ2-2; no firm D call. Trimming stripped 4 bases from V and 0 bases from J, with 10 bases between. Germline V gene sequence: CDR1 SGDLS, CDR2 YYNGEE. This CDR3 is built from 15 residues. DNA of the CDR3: TGTGCCAGCAGCCTTTTCTCCGCGAACACCGGGGAGCTGTTTTTT. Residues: CASSLFSANTGELFF. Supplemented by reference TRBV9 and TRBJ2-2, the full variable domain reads DSGVTQTPKHLITATGQRVTLRCSPRSGDLSVYWYQQSLDQGLQFLIQYYNGEERAKGNILERFSAQQFPDLHSELNLSSLELGDSALYFCASSLFSANTGELFFGEGSRLTVL.

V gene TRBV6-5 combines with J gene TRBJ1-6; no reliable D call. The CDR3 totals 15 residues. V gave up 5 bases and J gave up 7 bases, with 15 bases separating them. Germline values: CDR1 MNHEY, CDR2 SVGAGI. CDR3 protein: CASSRLGSVNSPLHF. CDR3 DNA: TGTGCCAGCAGTCGACTAGGGTCTGTAAATTCACCCCTCCACTTT.

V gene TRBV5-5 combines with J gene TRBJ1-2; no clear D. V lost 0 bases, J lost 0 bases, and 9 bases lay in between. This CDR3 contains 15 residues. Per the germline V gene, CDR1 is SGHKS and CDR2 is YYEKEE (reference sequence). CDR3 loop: CASSLALSSNYGYTF. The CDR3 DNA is TGTGCCAGCAGCTTGGCCTTGTCCTCTAACTATGGCTACACCTTC.

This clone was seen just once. CDR3 in amino acids: CASSPTPTNEKLFF. The CDR3 nucleotides are TGTGCCAGCTCGCCCACTCCAACTAATGAAAAACTGTTTTTT. This chain connects TRBV18 to TRBJ1-4; D call uncertain. Germline V gives CDR1 KGHSH, CDR2 LQKENI. V shed 6 bases and J shed 0 bases, with 8 bases lying between them. This CDR3 comprises 14 residues.

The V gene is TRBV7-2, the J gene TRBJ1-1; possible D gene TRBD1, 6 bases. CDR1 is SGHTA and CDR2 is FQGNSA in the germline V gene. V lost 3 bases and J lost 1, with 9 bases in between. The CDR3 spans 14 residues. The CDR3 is CASSFSRGNTEAFF. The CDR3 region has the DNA TGTGCCAGCAGCTTCTCCAGGGGGAACACTGAAGCTTTCTTT.

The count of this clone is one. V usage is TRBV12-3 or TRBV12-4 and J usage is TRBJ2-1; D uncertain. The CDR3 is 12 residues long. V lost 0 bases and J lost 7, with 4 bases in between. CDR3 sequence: CASSLAENEQFF. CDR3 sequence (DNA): TGTGCCAGCAGTTTAGCGGAGAATGAGCAGTTCTTC.

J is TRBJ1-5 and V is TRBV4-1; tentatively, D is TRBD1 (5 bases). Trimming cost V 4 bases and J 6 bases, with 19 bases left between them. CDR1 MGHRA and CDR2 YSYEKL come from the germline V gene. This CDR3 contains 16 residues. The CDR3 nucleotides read TGCGCCAGCAGCCTCGTGGGGGGGACCATGAGTCAGCCCCAGCATTTT. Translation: CASSLVGGTMSQPQHF.

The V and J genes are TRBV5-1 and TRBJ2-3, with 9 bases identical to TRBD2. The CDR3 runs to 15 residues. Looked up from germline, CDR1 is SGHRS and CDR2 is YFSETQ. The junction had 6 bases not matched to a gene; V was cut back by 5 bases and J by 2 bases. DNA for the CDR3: TGCGCCAGCAGGGTTCTAGCGGGGCCCACAGATACGCAGTATTTT. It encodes CASRVLAGPTDTQYF.

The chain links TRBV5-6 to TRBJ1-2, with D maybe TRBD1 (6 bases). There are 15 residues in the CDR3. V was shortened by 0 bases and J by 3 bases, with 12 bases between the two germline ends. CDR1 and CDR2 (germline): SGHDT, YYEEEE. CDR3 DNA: TGTGCCAGCAGCTTGGGACAGGCGGTGGACTATGGCTACACCTTC. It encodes CASSLGQAVDYGYTF.

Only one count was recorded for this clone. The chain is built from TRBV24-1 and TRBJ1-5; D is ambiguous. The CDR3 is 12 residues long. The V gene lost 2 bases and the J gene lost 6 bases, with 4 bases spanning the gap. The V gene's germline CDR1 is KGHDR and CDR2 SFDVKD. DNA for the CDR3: TGTGCCACCAGTGATTCAGGTCAGCCCCAGCATTTT. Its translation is CATSDSGQPQHF.